This T cell receptor (beta chain) is from a study of T cells after yellow fever vaccination. Overall study results and limits: Booster samples showed a return of most primary-vaccination clones (around 96% CD4, about 87% CD8). Faster peaking, at day 5 versus 15, marked a secondary response that was weaker. Sorted repertoires could include abundant contaminating clonotypes from bulk cells.

V lost 6 bases, J lost 0 bases, and 5 bases lay in between. The CDR3 consists of 13 residues. Germline CDR1 and CDR2: LNHDA and SQIVND (reference sequence). The study made its TCR cDNA through 5'RACE template switching. That step introduced a universal primer site along with UMIs. TCRdb called the 5' RACE reads again in MiXCR, with one record for every CDR3 protein. The sample carries approximately 90,000 distinct CDR3 sequences, 5.8% recorded once. This clonotype was seen a handful of times. Its antigen is unknown. Sample: CD8+ T cells sorted from PBMCs, taken 10 days after the yellow fever booster vaccination. This chain uses TRBV19 with TRBJ2-2; D is unresolved. The sequence was obtained from a man younger than 35 who received the YFV17D yellow fever vaccine. The CDR3 region is CASRRPNTGELFF. DNA for the CDR3: TGTGCCAGTAGGCGTCCGAACACCGGGGAGCTGTTTTTT. Drawing the rest from reference TRBV19 and TRBJ2-2, the complete variable domain is DGGITQSPKYLFRKEGQNVTLSCEQNLNHDAMYWYRQDPGQGLRLIYYSQIVNDFQKGDIAEGYSVSREKKESFPLTVTSAQKNPTAFYLCASRRPNTGELFFGEGSRLTVL.